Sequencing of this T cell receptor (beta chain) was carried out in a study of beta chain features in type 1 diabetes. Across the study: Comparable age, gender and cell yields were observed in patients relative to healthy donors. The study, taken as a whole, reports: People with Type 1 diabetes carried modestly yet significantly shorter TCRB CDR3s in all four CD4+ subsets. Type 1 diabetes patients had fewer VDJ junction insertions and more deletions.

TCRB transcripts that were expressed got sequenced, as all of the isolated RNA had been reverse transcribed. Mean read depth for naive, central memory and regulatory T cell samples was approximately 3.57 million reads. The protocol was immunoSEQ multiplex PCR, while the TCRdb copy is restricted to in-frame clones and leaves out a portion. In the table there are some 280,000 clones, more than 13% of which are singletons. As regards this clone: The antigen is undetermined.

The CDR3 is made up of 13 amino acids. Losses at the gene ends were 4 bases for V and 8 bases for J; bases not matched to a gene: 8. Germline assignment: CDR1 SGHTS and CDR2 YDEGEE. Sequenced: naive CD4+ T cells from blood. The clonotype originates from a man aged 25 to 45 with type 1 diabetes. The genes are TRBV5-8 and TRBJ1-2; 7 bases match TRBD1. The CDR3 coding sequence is TGTGCCAGCAGCAAGGACAGGACGCAAGGCTACACCTTC. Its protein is CASSKDRTQGYTF.